The clone carrying this T cell receptor (beta chain) was seen a few times. Deletions cut 6 bases from V and 6 bases from J, with 14 bases between. The CDR3 runs to 13 residues. Germline CDR1 reads SNHLY; CDR2 reads FYNNEI. TCRdb fed the reads into MiXCR, producing one record per CDR3 protein. The data show 80,000 to 100,000 distinct CDR3 sequences, around 30% seen once. This sample stems from a study of type 1 regulatory T cells. The sequence was collected from a human donor in good health. The specimen sequenced was CD4+ T cells, either the whole sample or a sorted fraction (not recorded which). This rearrangement joins TRBV2 to TRBJ2-5, with no clear D. CDR3 in DNA: TGTGCCAGCAGAATCCTAGGGTCTAAGACCCAGTACTTC. It specifies CASRILGSKTQYF.